The T cell receptor beta chain under discussion was sequenced for a study of PD-1 blockade in classical Hodgkin lymphoma. Points from the study as a whole: Complete responders matched newly diagnosed patients in baseline diversity.

The CDR3 spans 12 residues. V was cut by 0 bases and J by 4 bases, with 6 bases left in between. Per the germline V gene, CDR1 is GTSNPN and CDR2 is SVGIG (reference sequence). In the case of this clone: Its antigen is still unknown.

Some clones are missing from TCRdb's copy, which holds only in-frame ones; the method was immunoSEQ multiplex PCR. The data contain around 36,000 clones, about nine tenths of them singletons. With no exception, relapse followed autologous stem cell transplantation in all patients, and brentuximab vedotin exposure varied. This chain uses TRBV30 with TRBJ1-2; no firm D call. The input for sequencing was peripheral blood mononuclear cells (PBMCs), taken at baseline. This receptor was taken from a human donor with classical Hodgkin lymphoma. This CDR3 reads CAWSVSTYGYTF. The CDR3 region has the DNA TGTGCCTGGAGTGTAAGCACCTATGGCTACACCTTC. Together with reference TRBV30 and TRBJ1-2, the CDR3 gives the full variable domain: SQTIHQWPATLVQPVGSPLSLECTVEGTSNPNLYWYRQAAGRGLQLLFYSVGIGQISSEVPQNLSASRPQDRQFILSSKKLLLSDSGFYLCAWSVSTYGYTFGSGTRLTVV.